What follows is one T cell receptor beta chain and its context. The antigen is not known. The record originates from a study of Tregs in tolerant kidney transplant recipients. CD4+CD25+CD127- Tregs, CD4+CD25- non-Tregs, CD4 and CD8 cells were sorted. The CDR3 is 15 amino acids. Trimming pared 5 bases from V and 2 bases from J, leaving 12 bases between. Per germline, CDR1 MNHEY and CDR2 SMNVEV (reference sequence). Data came from immunoSEQ multiplex PCR; TCRdb stores just in-frame clones and leaves some out. The sample has about 240,000 clones, more than 65% seen once. Study-level results: This study did not directly address biological reproducibility.

The sequence derives from a human donor in good health. The sequencing sample was made of CD4+ T cells from blood. This chain uses TRBV27 with TRBJ2-2; no reliable D call. CDR3 nucleotide sequence: TGTGCCAGCAGTCATCTCCAGGTTAACACCGGGGAGCTGTTTTTT. Translation gives CASSHLQVNTGELFF.